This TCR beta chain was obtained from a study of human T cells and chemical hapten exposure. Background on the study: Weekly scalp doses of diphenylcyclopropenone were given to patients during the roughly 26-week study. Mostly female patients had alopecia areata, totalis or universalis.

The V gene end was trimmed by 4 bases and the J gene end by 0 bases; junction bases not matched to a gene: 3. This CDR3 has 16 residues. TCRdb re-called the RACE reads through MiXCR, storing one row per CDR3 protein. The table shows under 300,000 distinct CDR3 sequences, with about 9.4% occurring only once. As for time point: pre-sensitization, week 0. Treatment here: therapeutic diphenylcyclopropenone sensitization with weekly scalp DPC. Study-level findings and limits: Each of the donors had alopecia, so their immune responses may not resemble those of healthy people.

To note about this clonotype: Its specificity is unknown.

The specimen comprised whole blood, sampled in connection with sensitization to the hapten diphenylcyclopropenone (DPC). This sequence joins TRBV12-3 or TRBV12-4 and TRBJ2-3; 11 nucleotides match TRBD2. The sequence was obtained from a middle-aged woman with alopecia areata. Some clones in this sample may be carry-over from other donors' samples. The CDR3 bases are TGTGCCAGCAGTTGGGGACTAGCGGCTAGCACAGATACGCAGTATTTT. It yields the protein CASSWGLAASTDTQYF.